This is a list of T cell receptor beta chains from one sample in a study of blood T cell repertoires in COVID-19. Assay used: immunoSEQ multiplex PCR; TCRdb lists only in-frame clones, some missing. The data show about 280,000 clones, 70% to 90% seen once. The sample was peripheral blood. These receptors came from a woman in her sixties or seventies with COVID-19, enrolled during active disease. Both conserved end residues are part of each CDR3. The order of the fields is J gene, CDR3 length, V gene, CDR3 protein.

>TRBJ2-3|15|TRBV6-5
CASTPIAGVSDTQYF